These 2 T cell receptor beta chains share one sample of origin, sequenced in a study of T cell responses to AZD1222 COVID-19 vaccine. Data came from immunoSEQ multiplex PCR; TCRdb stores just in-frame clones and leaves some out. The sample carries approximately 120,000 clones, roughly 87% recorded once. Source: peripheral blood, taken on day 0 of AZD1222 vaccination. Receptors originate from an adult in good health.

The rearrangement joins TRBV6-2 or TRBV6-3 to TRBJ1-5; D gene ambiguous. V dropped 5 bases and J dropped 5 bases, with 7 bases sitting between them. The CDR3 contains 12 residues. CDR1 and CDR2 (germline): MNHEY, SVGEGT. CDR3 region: CASSRWDQPQHF. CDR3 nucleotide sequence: TGTGCCAGCAGTCGCTGGGATCAGCCCCAGCATTTT.

Here the CDR3 DNA reads TGTGCCAGCAGAACCCGACGGGGGGTTTGGAACTATGGCTACACCTTC. Encoded protein: CASRTRRGVWNYGYTF. The chain is built from TRBV28 and TRBJ1-2; a possible D gene is TRBD1 (5 bases). The CDR3 covers 16 residues. Germline V lookup: CDR1 MDHEN, CDR2 SYDVKM. Trimming pared 6 bases from V and 2 bases from J, leaving 19 bases between.